The entry below describes one TCR beta chain. What it recognizes is unknown. Trimming left V 1 base short and J 6 bases short, with 12 bases between. Germline V gives CDR1 SSHAT, CDR2 FNYEAQ (reference sequence). The CDR3 totals 15 residues. Genomic DNA per cell subset filled all wells of several immunoSEQ plates. TCRdb keeps only in-frame clones here, not all; method: immunoSEQ multiplex PCR. The sample has around 2.5 million clones, 90% to 95% seen once. Memory CD4+ cells were the fraction left after CD45RA+ naive selection. This entry comes from a study of shared clonotypes between healthy human individuals. Across the whole study: Three plates each covered CD4 naive and memory; CD8 naive two, CD8 memory one. General study points: Lower generation probabilities were found for non-shared clonotypes than for those shared by all four donors.

This clonotype was sampled from a man younger than 35 in good health. Some clones in this sample may be carry-over from other donors' samples. Sequenced material: naive CD4+ T cells from PBMCs. The subset here: CD45RA+ positively selected. The V gene is TRBV7-7, the J gene TRBJ2-2; a weak D match, TRBD2 (6 bases). CDR3 amino acids: CASSLVGGEAGELFF. The CDR3, as DNA: TGTGCCAGCAGCTTAGTTGGAGGGGAGGCCGGGGAGCTGTTTTTT.